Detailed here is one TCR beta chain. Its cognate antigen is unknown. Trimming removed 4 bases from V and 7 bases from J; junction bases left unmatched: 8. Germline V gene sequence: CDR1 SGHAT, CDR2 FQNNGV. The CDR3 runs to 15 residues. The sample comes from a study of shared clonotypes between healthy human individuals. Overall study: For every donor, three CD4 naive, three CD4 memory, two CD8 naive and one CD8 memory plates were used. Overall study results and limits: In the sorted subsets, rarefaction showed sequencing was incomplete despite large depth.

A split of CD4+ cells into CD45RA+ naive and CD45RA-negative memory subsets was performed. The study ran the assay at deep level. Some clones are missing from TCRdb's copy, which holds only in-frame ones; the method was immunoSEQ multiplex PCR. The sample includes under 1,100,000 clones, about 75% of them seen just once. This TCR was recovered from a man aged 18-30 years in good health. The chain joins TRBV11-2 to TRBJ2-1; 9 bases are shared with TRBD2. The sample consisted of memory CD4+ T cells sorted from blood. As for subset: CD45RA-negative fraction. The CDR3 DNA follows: TGTGCCAGCAGCTGGAGCGGGAGGATATCAAATGAGCAGTTCTTC. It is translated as CASSWSGRISNEQFF.